This T cell receptor beta chain was identified in a study of cytomegalovirus exposure and HLA in healthy donors. V dropped 6 bases and J dropped 2; count of bases not matched to a gene: 10. Germline CDR1 and CDR2: SGHTA and FQGNSA. CDR3 length equals 15 residues. Study-wide results and caveats: Earlier analysis looked at TCR beta V segments, and most were productive about 87% or about 30% of the time.

A word on this clone: Its matching antigen is unknown.

While unrecorded immune exposures were likely, the donors were nominally healthy when sampled. The PCR employed 60 Vbeta primers together with 13 Jbeta primers. Only in-frame clones appear in the TCRdb table, and some are missing; sequencing was by immunoSEQ multiplex PCR. The top ten hold 1.3% to 1.5% of the sample, which has about 160,000 clones, under 85% seen once. The sequence came from a woman in her twenties or thirties in good health and CMV-seronegative. This sequence joins TRBV7-2 and TRBJ2-7; 7 bases agree with TRBD2. Sequencing input: PBMCs. CDR3 amino acids: CASRGHSGGTYEQYF. Written as DNA, the CDR3 is TGTGCCAGCAGGGGCCATTCGGGGGGAACCTACGAGCAGTACTTC.